Presented here are 27 T cell receptor beta chains from one specimen sequenced in a study of blood T cell repertoires in COVID-19. Method: immunoSEQ multiplex PCR; TCRdb's copy keeps in-frame clones and lacks some. The sample records some 150,000 clones, around 77% being singletons. Sequenced: peripheral blood. These receptors were obtained from a man aged 50 or older with active or convalescent COVID-19.

The chain carries TRBV4-1 and TRBJ2-7, with 12 nucleotides matching TRBD2. J lost 3 bases, V lost 7 bases, and 10 bases had no gene match. Per the germline V gene, CDR1 is MGHRA and CDR2 is YSYEKL. This CDR3 has 16 amino acids. CDR3 coding DNA: TGCGCCAGCACCTCCATAGAGACTAGCGGGAGCTACGAGCAGTACTTC. This sequence encodes CASTSIETSGSYEQYF.

The chain has TRBV19 and TRBJ1-1, with 7 bases matching TRBD1. The trim removed 5 bases at V and 0 bases at J, leaving 12 bases unmatched. The CDR3 runs 17 residues. The germline V gene has CDR1 LNHDA and CDR2 SQIVND (reference sequence). The CDR3 loop reads CASSGTNRGRMNTEAFF. The DNA for the CDR3 is TGTGCCAGTAGTGGGACCAACAGGGGAAGGATGAACACTGAAGCTTTCTTT. Full variable domain (remainder filled in from reference TRBV19 and TRBJ1-1): DGGITQSPKYLFRKEGQNVTLSCEQNLNHDAMYWYRQDPGQGLRLIYYSQIVNDFQKGDIAEGYSVSREKKESFPLTVTSAQKNPTAFYLCASSGTNRGRMNTEAFFGQGTRLTVV.

Only one count was recorded for this clone. The rearrangement links TRBV9 to TRBJ2-1, with D perhaps TRBD2 (6 bases). CDR3 length equals 13 residues. Trimming left V 7 bases short and J 7 bases short, with 15 bases between. Per the germline V gene, CDR1 is SGDLS and CDR2 is YYNGEE. CDR3 amino acids: CASGRREYNEQFF. The CDR3 DNA reads as TGTGCCAGCGGGCGGAGGGAGTATAATGAGCAGTTCTTC.

The rearrangement links TRBV5-6 to TRBJ2-3; TRBD2 matches 12 bases. CDR1 and CDR2 (germline): SGHDT, YYEEEE. The ends lost 0 bases at V and 2 bases at J; junction bases unmatched: 4. This CDR3 is 17 amino acids long. The CDR3 loop is CASSLAWTSGATDTQYF. CDR3 DNA: TGTGCCAGCAGCTTGGCTTGGACTAGCGGGGCCACAGATACGCAGTATTTT.

The gene calls are TRBV25-1 and TRBJ1-1; TRBD1 might be the D (6 bases). The V gene lost 5 bases and the J gene lost 1 base, with 14 bases spanning the gap. CDR1 and CDR2 (germline): MGHDK, SYGVNS. CDR3 size: 15 residues. The CDR3 DNA is TGTGCCAGCAGTAAGGACAGTATCTGGAACACTGAAGCTTTCTTT. As protein: CASSKDSIWNTEAFF.

This clone was counted a few times. The rearrangement links TRBV5-1 to TRBJ2-3; TRBD2 matches at 10 bases. The CDR3 sequence is 17 residues long. The V gene's germline CDR1 is SGHRS and CDR2 YFSETQ. Unmatched junction bases numbered 8, after V lost 4 bases and J lost 0 bases. The DNA for the CDR3 is TGCGCCAGCAGCCACCGGACTAGCGGAGGGAGCACAGATACGCAGTATTTT. This gives the protein CASSHRTSGGSTDTQYF.

This clone was counted a few times. The chain employs TRBV27 and TRBJ2-1, with 13 bases identical to TRBD2. CDR3 length: 16 residues. Germline loops: CDR1 MNHEY, CDR2 SMNVEV (reference sequence). Losses at the gene ends were 6 bases for V and 8 bases for J; bases not matched to a gene: 10. Written as DNA, the CDR3 is TGTGCCAGCAGCTCGGGACTAGCGGGAACCTATGATGAGCAGTTCTTC. This encodes CASSSGLAGTYDEQFF.

V is TRBV15 and J is TRBJ2-7, with 10 bases lining up with TRBD1. V was pared by 3 bases and J by 4 bases, with 3 bases of the junction left unmatched. CDR1 is LNHNV and CDR2 is YYDKDF in the germline V gene (reference sequence). This CDR3 has 14 amino acids. CDR3 sequence reads: CATSRGQGIYEQYF. In nucleotides, the CDR3 is TGTGCCACCAGCAGGGGACAGGGGATTTACGAGCAGTACTTC.

V is TRBV9 and J is TRBJ1-1, with D unclear. The CDR3 runs to 15 residues. CDR1 is SGDLS, CDR2 YYNGEE, per germline. Trimming removed 0 bases at V and 0 bases at J, with 9 bases between. CDR3 coding DNA: TGTGCCAGCAGCGTAGCTTCCGGGATGAACACTGAAGCTTTCTTT. Protein sequence: CASSVASGMNTEAFF. Looking up the rest from reference TRBV9 and TRBJ1-1 gives the full variable domain: DSGVTQTPKHLITATGQRVTLRCSPRSGDLSVYWYQQSLDQGLQFLIQYYNGEERAKGNILERFSAQQFPDLHSELNLSSLELGDSALYFCASSVASGMNTEAFFGQGTRLTVV.

This clone has ten or more counts. The rearrangement links TRBV6-6 to TRBJ1-1; perhaps TRBD1 as D (6 bases). Deletions cut 4 bases from V and 4 bases from J, with 7 bases between. Germline V lookup: CDR1 MNHNY, CDR2 SVGAGI (reference sequence). This CDR3 contains 12 residues. DNA for the CDR3: TGTGCCAGCAGTTTACAGGGCACTGAAGCTTTCTTT. It translates to CASSLQGTEAFF.

The chain uses TRBV7-9 and TRBJ1-1; 8 nucleotides line up with TRBD1. J gave up 6 bases and V 2 bases, and 5 bases lay outside the gene matches. This CDR3 contains 14 residues. Germline V lookup: CDR1 SEHNR, CDR2 FQNEAQ (reference sequence). In DNA form, the CDR3 reads TGTGCCAGCAGCTTAAGGACAGGGTTCGCTGAAGCTTTCTTT. Protein product: CASSLRTGFAEAFF. The whole variable domain, filled in from reference TRBV7-9 and TRBJ1-1, reads DTGVSQNPRHKITKRGQNVTFRCDPISEHNRLYWYRQTLGQGPEFLTYFQNEAQLEKSRLLSDRFSAERPKGSFSTLEIQRTEQGDSAMYLCASSLRTGFAEAFFGQGTRLTVV.

The genes are TRBV11-2 and TRBJ2-6; D not resolved. Germline V gene lookup returns CDR1 SGHAT and CDR2 FQNNGV. Trimming cost V 0 bases and J 2 bases, with 5 bases left between them. The length of the CDR3 is 15 residues. CDR3 sequence: CASSLEAPGANVLTF. The CDR3 bases are TGTGCCAGCAGCTTAGAAGCGCCTGGGGCCAACGTCCTGACTTTC. The full variable domain, rest sourced from reference TRBV11-2 and TRBJ2-6, is EAGVAQSPRYKIIEKRQSVAFWCNPISGHATLYWYQQILGQGPKLLIQFQNNGVVDDSQLPKDRFSAERLKGVDSTLKIQPAKLEDSAVYLCASSLEAPGANVLTFGAGSRLTVL.

V is TRBV6-5 and J is TRBJ2-7, with TRBD2 matching 7 bases. This CDR3 contains 14 residues. V was pared by 6 bases and J by 0 bases, with 5 bases of the junction left unmatched. Germline CDR1 MNHEY, CDR2 SVGAGI. Here the CDR3 DNA reads TGTGCCAGCAGATTAAGACTAGCCTCCTACGAGCAGTACTTC. It codes for CASRLRLASYEQYF.

This chain joins TRBV27 and TRBJ1-4, with TRBD1 identical over 7 bases. Germline V gives CDR1 MNHEY, CDR2 SMNVEV (reference sequence). After removal of 3 bases from V and 6 bases from J, the junction contained 10 bases not matched to a gene. The CDR3 spans 16 residues. Here the CDR3 DNA reads TGTGCCAGCAGTTTGGGGACAGCTCCTCTGGATGAAAAACTGTTTTTT. It encodes CASSLGTAPLDEKLFF. The whole variable domain, remainder taken from reference TRBV27 and TRBJ1-4, is EAQVTQNPRYLITVTGKKLTVTCSQNMNHEYMSWYRQDPGLGLRQIYYSMNVEVTDKGDVPEGYKVSRKEKRNFPLILESPSPNQTSLYFCASSLGTAPLDEKLFFGSGTQLSVL.

Details on this clone: This clone may be a read error of a much larger clone one base away. The chain's CDR3 is CASSLTGGNTEAFF. The CDR3 coding sequence is TGTGCCAGCAGCTTAACAGGGGGGAACACTGAAGCTTTCTTT. The chain has TRBV7-9 and TRBJ1-1, with 8 bases fitting TRBD1. The junction had 0 bases not matched to a gene; V was cut back by 2 bases and J by 1 base. The germline V gene has CDR1 SEHNR and CDR2 FQNEAQ (reference sequence). The CDR3 is 14 amino acids.

This chain connects TRBV7-8 to TRBJ2-7; 13 nucleotides align to TRBD2. In germline, CDR1 is SGHVS, CDR2 FQNEAQ. This CDR3 is built from 16 residues. Trimming cost V 5 bases and J 0 bases; bases outside gene matches: 4. The CDR3 DNA reads as TGTGCCAGCAGCCCGGGACTAGCGGGGCTCTCCTACGAGCAGTACTTC. Protein: CASSPGLAGLSYEQYF.

V and J are TRBV2 and TRBJ1-4; D remains unclear. The CDR3 covers 14 residues. The germline CDR1 and CDR2 sequences are SNHLY and FYNNEI. Between the trimmed V and J ends, which lost 8 bases and 0 bases, there was a span of 10 bases. DNA of the CDR3: TGTGCCAGCGGGTACAGAGCAACTAATGAAAAACTGTTTTTT. This sequence encodes CASGYRATNEKLFF.

The gene calls are TRBV7-2 and TRBJ2-7; 9 positions agree with TRBD1. CDR1 and CDR2 from the germline V gene are SGHTA and FQGNSA. This CDR3 region has 14 residues. J gave up 7 bases and V 7 bases, and 11 bases lay outside the gene matches. CDR3 residues: CASNQQGARREQYF. The CDR3 bases are TGTGCCAGCAACCAACAGGGGGCGCGAAGGGAGCAGTACTTC.

The V and J genes are TRBV27 and TRBJ2-1, with 7 bases fitting TRBD1. Germline V gives CDR1 MNHEY, CDR2 SMNVEV (reference sequence). The V segment lost 5 bases and the J segment 8 bases; nucleotides outside the gene matches: 6. The CDR3 length is 13 residues. CDR3 bases: TGTGCCAGCAGTGATTGGACAGGAGATGAGCAGTTCTTC. Its protein is CASSDWTGDEQFF.

The V gene is TRBV11-2, the J gene TRBJ1-5, with D maybe TRBD1 (6 bases). The CDR3 totals 18 residues. Germline CDR1 SGHAT, CDR2 FQNNGV. V was shortened by 8 bases and J by 0 bases, with 23 bases between the two germline ends. CDR3 loop: CASLPHRDKAYSNQPQHF. For the CDR3, the DNA is TGTGCCAGCCTCCCCCATCGGGACAAGGCTTATAGCAATCAGCCCCAGCATTTT. The whole variable domain, filled in from reference TRBV11-2 and TRBJ1-5, reads EAGVAQSPRYKIIEKRQSVAFWCNPISGHATLYWYQQILGQGPKLLIQFQNNGVVDDSQLPKDRFSAERLKGVDSTLKIQPAKLEDSAVYLCASLPHRDKAYSNQPQHFGDGTRLSIL.

V is TRBV9 and J is TRBJ2-5; 7 bases agree with TRBD2. V was clipped by 0 bases and J by 4 bases; unmatched bases: 6. Germline-derived CDR1 and CDR2 are SGDLS and YYNGEE. This CDR3 comprises 15 residues. For the CDR3, the DNA is TGTGCCAGCAGCGTAGGTGGGGGGGGTCCAGAGACCCAGTACTTC. Translated: CASSVGGGGPETQYF.

This chain joins TRBV7-2 and TRBJ2-1, with 9 bases matching TRBD2. CDR1 is SGHTA, CDR2 FQGNSA, per germline. The CDR3 totals 15 residues. Unmatched junction bases numbered 11, after V lost 5 bases and J lost 9 bases. The CDR3 protein is CASSESGGNNLEQFF. Written as DNA, the CDR3 is TGTGCCAGCAGCGAAAGCGGGGGGAACAATCTTGAGCAGTTCTTC.

Only one count was recorded for this clone. The rearrangement uses TRBV9 and TRBJ2-2; TRBD2 agrees at 14 bases. Trimming took 4 bases from V and 3 from J; bases not matched to a gene: 8. Germline V gene data show CDR1 as SGDLS and CDR2 as YYNGEE. This CDR3 contains 18 residues. The CDR3 DNA is TGTGCCAGCAGCTTTGGACTAGCGGGAGGAGCCTACACCGGGGAGCTGTTTTTT. Protein product: CASSFGLAGGAYTGELFF.

This chain connects TRBV20-1 to TRBJ1-1; a possible D gene is TRBD1 (6 bases). Germline lookup yields CDR1 DFQATT and CDR2 SNEGSKA (reference sequence). The CDR3 totals 11 residues. Trimming pared 1 base from V and 10 bases from J, leaving 10 bases between. For the CDR3, the DNA is TGCAGTGCTAGAGGGGAGGGGGGAGCTTTCTTT. Translated, it gives CSARGEGGAFF.

Only one count was recorded for this clone. This sequence joins TRBV7-6 and TRBJ1-2, with D possibly being TRBD1 (6 bases). The CDR3 runs to 17 residues. V was trimmed by 1 base and J by 2 bases, leaving 17 bases between them. In germline, CDR1 is SGHVS, CDR2 FNYEAQ. The CDR3 nucleotides read TGTGCCAGCAGCTTAGGAGGGGGGGGCCGCGGCAACTATGGCTACACCTTC. Protein product: CASSLGGGGRGNYGYTF. Full variable domain (outside the CDR3, taken from reference TRBV7-6 and TRBJ1-2): GAGVSQSPRYKVTKRGQDVALRCDPISGHVSLYWYRQALGQGPEFLTYFNYEAQQDKSGLPNDRFSAERPEGSISTLTIQRTEQRDSAMYRCASSLGGGGRGNYGYTFGSGTRLTVV.

The CDR3 protein is CAWSPPTGRNEQFF. In nucleotides, the CDR3 is TGTGCCTGGAGCCCACCGACAGGGAGAAATGAGCAGTTCTTC. V is TRBV30 and J is TRBJ2-1; 7 positions agree with TRBD1. The V segment lost 3 bases and the J segment 7 bases; nucleotides outside the gene matches: 9. Germline loops: CDR1 GTSNPN, CDR2 SVGIG (reference sequence). This CDR3 is built from 14 residues.

This chain joins TRBV28 and TRBJ2-5, with TRBD1 matching 7 bases. Per germline, CDR1 MDHEN and CDR2 SYDVKM. CDR3 length: 15 amino acids. V gave up 1 base and J gave up 2 bases; unmatched junction bases: 4. The CDR3 nucleotides are TGTGCCAGCAGTTTATACGGGACAGCGCAAGAGACCCAGTACTTC. It yields the protein CASSLYGTAQETQYF.